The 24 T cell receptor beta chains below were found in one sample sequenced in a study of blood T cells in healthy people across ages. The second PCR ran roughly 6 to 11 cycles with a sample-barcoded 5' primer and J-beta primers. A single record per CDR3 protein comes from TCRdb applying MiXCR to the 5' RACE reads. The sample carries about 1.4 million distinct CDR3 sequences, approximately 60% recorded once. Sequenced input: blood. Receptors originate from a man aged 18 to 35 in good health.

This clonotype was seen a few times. DNA for the CDR3: TGCGCCAGCAGCCAAGGGGACATGAACACTGAAGCTTTCTTT. Protein sequence: CASSQGDMNTEAFF. The V call is TRBV4-3, the J call TRBJ1-1; possible D gene TRBD1, 6 bases. Germline V gene data show CDR1 as LGHNA and CDR2 as YSLEER. V was shortened by 1 base and J by 0 bases, with 6 bases between the two germline ends. The CDR3 extends over 14 amino acids.

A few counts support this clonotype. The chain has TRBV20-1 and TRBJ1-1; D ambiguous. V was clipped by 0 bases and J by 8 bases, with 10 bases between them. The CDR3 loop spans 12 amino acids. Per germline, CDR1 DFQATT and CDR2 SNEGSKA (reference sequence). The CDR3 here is CSARDLWIEAFF. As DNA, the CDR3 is TGCAGTGCTAGAGATCTATGGATAGAAGCTTTCTTT.

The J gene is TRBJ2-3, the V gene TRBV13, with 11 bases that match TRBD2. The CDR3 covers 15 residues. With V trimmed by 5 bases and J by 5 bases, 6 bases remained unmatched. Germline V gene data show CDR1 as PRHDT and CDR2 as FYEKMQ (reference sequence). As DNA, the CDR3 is TGTGCCAGCAGCACGGGACTAGCGGTGGGAGATACGCAGTATTTT. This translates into CASSTGLAVGDTQYF.

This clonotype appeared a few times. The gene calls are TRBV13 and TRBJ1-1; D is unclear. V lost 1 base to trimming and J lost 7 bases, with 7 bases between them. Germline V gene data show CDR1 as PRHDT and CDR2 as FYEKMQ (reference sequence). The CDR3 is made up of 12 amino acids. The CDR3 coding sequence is TGTGCCAGCAGCTTAGTCCCACGTGAAGCTTTCTTT. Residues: CASSLVPREAFF.

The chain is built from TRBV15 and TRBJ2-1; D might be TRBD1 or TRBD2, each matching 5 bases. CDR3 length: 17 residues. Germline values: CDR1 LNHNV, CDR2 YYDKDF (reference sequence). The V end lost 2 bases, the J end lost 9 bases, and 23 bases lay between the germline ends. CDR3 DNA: TGTGCCACCAGCAGAACCCAGGGCCTAGGGAGTGGGGGTGAGCAGTTCTTC. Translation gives CATSRTQGLGSGGEQFF.

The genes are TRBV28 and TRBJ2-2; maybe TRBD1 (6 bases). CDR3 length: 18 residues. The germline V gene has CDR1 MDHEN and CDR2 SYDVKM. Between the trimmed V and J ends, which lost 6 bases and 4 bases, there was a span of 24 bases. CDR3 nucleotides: TGTGCCAGCAGCCCACGTGGATTCCAGGGGTGGCCCACCGGGGAGCTGTTTTTT. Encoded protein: CASSPRGFQGWPTGELFF.

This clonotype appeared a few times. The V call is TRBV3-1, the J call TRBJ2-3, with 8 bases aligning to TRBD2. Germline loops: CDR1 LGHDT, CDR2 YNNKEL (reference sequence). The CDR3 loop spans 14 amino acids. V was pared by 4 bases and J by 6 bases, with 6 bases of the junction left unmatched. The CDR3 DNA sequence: TGTGCCAGCAGCCTTAGCGGGACAAGGGATACGCAGTATTTT. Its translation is CASSLSGTRDTQYF.

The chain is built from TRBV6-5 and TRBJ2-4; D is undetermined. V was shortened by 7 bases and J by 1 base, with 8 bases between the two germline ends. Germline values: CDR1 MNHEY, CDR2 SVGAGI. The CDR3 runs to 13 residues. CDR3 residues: CASISPAKNIQYF. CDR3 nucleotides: TGTGCCAGCATAAGCCCGGCCAAAAACATTCAGTACTTC.

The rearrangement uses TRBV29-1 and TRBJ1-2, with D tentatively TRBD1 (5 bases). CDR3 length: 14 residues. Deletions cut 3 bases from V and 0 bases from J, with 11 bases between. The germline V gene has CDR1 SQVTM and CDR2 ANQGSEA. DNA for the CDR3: TGCAGCGTTGACTCCGGGACGGCTAACTATGGCTACACCTTC. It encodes CSVDSGTANYGYTF. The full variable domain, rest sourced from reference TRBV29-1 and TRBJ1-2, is SAVISQKPSRDICQRGTSLTIQCQVDSQVTMMFWYRQQPGQSLTLIATANQGSEATYESGFVIDKFPISRPNLTFSTLTVSNMSPEDSSIYLCSVDSGTANYGYTFGSGTRLTVV.

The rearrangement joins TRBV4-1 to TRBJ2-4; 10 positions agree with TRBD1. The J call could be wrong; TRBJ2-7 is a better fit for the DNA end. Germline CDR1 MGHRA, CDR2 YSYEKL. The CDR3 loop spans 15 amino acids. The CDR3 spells CASSQGQGARNEQYF. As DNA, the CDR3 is TGCGCCAGCAGCCAAGGACAGGGGGCGAGGAACGAGCAGTACTTC.

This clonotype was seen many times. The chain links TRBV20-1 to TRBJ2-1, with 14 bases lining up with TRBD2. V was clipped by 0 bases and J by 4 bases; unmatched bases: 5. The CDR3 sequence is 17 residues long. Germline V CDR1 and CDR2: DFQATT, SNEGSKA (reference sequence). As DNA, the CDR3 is TGCAGTGCTAGAGATCGATGGACTAGCGGGAGGTACAATGAGCAGTTCTTC. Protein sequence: CSARDRWTSGRYNEQFF.

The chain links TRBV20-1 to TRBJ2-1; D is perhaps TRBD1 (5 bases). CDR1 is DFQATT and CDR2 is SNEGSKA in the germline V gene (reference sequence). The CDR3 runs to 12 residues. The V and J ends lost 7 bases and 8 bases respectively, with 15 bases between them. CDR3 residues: CSVEGEFDEQFF. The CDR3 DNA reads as TGCAGTGTTGAAGGGGAATTCGATGAGCAGTTCTTC.

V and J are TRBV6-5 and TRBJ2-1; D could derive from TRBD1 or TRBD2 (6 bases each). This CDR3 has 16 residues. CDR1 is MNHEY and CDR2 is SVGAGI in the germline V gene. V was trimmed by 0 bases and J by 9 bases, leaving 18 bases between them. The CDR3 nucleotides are TGTGCCAGCAGTTACTCAATATCGGGGGCGGGTGGTGAGCAGTTCTTC. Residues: CASSYSISGAGGEQFF.

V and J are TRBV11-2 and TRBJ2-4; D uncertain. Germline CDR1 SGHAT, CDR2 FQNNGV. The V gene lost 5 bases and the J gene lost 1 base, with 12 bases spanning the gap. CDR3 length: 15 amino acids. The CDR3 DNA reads TGTGCCAGCAGCCCCCTATTTGGGGCCAAAAACATTCAGTACTTC. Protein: CASSPLFGAKNIQYF.

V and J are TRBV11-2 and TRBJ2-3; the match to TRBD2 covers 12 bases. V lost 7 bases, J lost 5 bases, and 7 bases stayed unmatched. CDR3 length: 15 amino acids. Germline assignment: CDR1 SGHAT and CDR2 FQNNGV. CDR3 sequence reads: CASTRLAGVGDTQYF. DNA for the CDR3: TGTGCCAGCACCCGACTAGCGGGAGTCGGAGATACGCAGTATTTT.

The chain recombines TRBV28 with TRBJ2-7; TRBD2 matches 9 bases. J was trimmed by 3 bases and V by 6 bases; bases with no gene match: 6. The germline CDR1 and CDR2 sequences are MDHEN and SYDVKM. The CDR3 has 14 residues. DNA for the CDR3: TGTGCCAGCAGCGGACTAGCGAGTAGCTACGAGCAGTACTTC. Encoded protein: CASSGLASSYEQYF.

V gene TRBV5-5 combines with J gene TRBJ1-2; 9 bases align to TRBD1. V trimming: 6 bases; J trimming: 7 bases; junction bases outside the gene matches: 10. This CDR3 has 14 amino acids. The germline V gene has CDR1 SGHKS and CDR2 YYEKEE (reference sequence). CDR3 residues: CASTLIQGAAGYTF. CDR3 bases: TGTGCCAGCACCCTTATACAGGGGGCGGCTGGCTACACCTTC.

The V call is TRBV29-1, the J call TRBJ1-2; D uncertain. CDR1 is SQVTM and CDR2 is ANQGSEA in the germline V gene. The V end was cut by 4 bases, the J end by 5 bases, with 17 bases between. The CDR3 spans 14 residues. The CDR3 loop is CSVGEAAFPYGYTF. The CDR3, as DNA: TGCAGCGTTGGGGAGGCCGCCTTCCCTTATGGCTACACCTTC.

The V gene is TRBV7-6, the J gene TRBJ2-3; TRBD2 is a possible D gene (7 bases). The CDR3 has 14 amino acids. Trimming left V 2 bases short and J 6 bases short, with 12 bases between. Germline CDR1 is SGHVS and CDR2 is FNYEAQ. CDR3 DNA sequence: TGTGCCAGCAGCTTAACCGGGGGGCCCGATACGCAGTATTTT. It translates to CASSLTGGPDTQYF.

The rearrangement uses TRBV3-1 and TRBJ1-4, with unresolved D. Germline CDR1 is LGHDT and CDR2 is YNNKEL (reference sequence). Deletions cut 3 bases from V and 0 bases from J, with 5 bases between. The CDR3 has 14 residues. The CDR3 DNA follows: TGTGCCAGCAGCCACCGTACAACTAATGAAAAACTGTTTTTT. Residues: CASSHRTTNEKLFF.

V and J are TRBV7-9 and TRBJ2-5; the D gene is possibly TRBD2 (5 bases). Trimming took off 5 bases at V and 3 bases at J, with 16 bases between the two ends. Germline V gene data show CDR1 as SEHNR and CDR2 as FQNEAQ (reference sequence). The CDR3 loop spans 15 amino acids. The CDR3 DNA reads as TGTGCCAGCAGCGAAAAAGTCGGGAAGGAAGAGACCCAGTACTTC. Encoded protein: CASSEKVGKEETQYF.

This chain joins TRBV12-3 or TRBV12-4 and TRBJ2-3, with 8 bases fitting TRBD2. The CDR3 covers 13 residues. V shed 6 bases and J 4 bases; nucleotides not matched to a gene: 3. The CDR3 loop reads CASRRLAPDTQYF. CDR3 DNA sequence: TGTGCCAGCAGGAGACTAGCGCCAGATACGCAGTATTTT.

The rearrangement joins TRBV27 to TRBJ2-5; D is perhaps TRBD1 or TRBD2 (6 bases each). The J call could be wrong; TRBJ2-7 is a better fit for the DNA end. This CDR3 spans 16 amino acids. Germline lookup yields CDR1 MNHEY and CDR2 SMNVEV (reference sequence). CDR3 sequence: CASSFGPGGVGYEQYF. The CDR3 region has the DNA TGTGCCAGCAGTTTTGGGCCCGGGGGCGTAGGATACGAGCAGTACTTC.

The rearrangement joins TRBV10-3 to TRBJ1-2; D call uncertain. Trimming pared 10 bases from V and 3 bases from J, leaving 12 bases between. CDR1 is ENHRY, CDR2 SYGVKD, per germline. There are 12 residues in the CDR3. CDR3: CATNGEDYGYTF. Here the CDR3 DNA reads TGTGCCACAAATGGAGAAGACTATGGCTACACCTTC.